This is a list of T cell receptor beta chains from one sample in a study of beta chain features in type 1 diabetes. The data were produced by immunoSEQ multiplex PCR, yet TCRdb's version contains in-frame clones alone and is incomplete. The sample has 200,000 to 250,000 clones, around 26% seen once. The specimen sequenced was central memory CD4+ T cells from blood. These receptors all stem from a man aged 25 to 40 in good health. Both conserved end residues are part of each CDR3. The order of the fields is D gene, V gene, J gene, clone size, CDR3 DNA, CDR3 protein. The D gene is left open where the match is weak. Clone size, where shown, is once, few, many, or a class for clones that have expanded.

D gene: -; V gene: TRBV18; J gene: TRBJ1-1; clone size: many; CDR3 DNA: TGTGCCAGCTCAAGACTGGACAGGAACACTGAAGCTTTCTTT; CDR3 protein: CASSRLDRNTEAFF
D gene: -; V gene: TRBV4-3; J gene: TRBJ2-3; clone size: once; CDR3 DNA: TGCGCCAGCAGCCAAGATGTTGGGGGCTGGGATACGCAGTATTTT; CDR3 protein: CASSQDVGGWDTQYF
D gene: TRBD1; V gene: TRBV30; J gene: TRBJ2-7; clone size: few; CDR3 DNA: TGTGCCTGGAGTGTTGGGACAGCCTACGAGCAGTACTTC; CDR3 protein: CAWSVGTAYEQYF
D gene: -; V gene: TRBV27; J gene: TRBJ2-1; clone size: -; CDR3 DNA: TGTGCCAGCAGGCGGTCCTACAATGAGCAGTTCTTC; CDR3 protein: CASRRSYNEQFF
D gene: TRBD1; V gene: TRBV5-1; J gene: TRBJ1-2; clone size: few; CDR3 DNA: TGCGCCAGCAGCTTGCAGGGGGAGAGCGGCTACACCTTC; CDR3 protein: CASSLQGESGYTF
D gene: TRBD2; V gene: TRBV9; J gene: TRBJ2-5; clone size: -; CDR3 DNA: TGTGCCAGCGGCCCAGCGGGAGTCGGAGAGACCCAGTACTTC; CDR3 protein: CASGPAGVGETQYF
D gene: -; V gene: TRBV7-2; J gene: TRBJ2-1; clone size: few; CDR3 DNA: -; CDR3 protein: CASSVGQGIEFF
D gene: -; V gene: TRBV28; J gene: TRBJ1-1; clone size: few; CDR3 DNA: TGTGCCAGCACCCCTTCAGGGACGGTGAACACTGAAGCTTTCTTT; CDR3 protein: CASTPSGTVNTEAFF
D gene: -; V gene: TRBV7-9; J gene: TRBJ1-5; clone size: many; CDR3 DNA: TGTGCCAGCAGCCCACAGTCCGGCTCTCAGCCCCAGCATTTT; CDR3 protein: CASSPQSGSQPQHF
D gene: TRBD1; V gene: TRBV5-1; J gene: TRBJ2-6; clone size: few; CDR3 DNA: TGCGCCAGCAGCTCACTGACAGGGCCCAGGGTTGGGGCCAACGTCCTGACTTTC; CDR3 protein: CASSSLTGPRVGANVLTF
D gene: -; V gene: TRBV18; J gene: TRBJ2-5; clone size: -; CDR3 DNA: TGTGCCAGCTCACCAGGAGCGGAAGAGACCCAGTACTTC; CDR3 protein: CASSPGAEETQYF
D gene: -; V gene: TRBV6-1; J gene: TRBJ2-7; clone size: -; CDR3 DNA: TGTGCCAGCAGAACTAACTACGAGCAGTACTTC; CDR3 protein: CASRTNYEQYF
D gene: TRBD1; V gene: TRBV6-6; J gene: TRBJ1-2; clone size: -; CDR3 DNA: TGTGCCAGCAGTTTGTCAACGGGACAGGGGGTCCATGGCTACACCTTC; CDR3 protein: CASSLSTGQGVHGYTF
D gene: -; V gene: TRBV4-2; J gene: TRBJ2-1; clone size: -; CDR3 DNA: TGTGCCAGCAGCCCCCGGGACCAGAGACAGCAGTTCTTC; CDR3 protein: CASSPRDQRQQFF
D gene: TRBD2; V gene: TRBV7-8; J gene: TRBJ2-7; clone size: -; CDR3 DNA: TGTGCCAGCAGCTTAGTTCGGGGCGGGAGGGGCTACGAGCAGTACTTC; CDR3 protein: CASSLVRGGRGYEQYF
D gene: -; V gene: TRBV7-6; J gene: TRBJ2-7; clone size: -; CDR3 DNA: TGTGCCAGCAGCTTATTGTCCGCATCCGGGAGTAACGAGCAGTACTTC; CDR3 protein: CASSLLSASGSNEQYF
D gene: TRBD1; V gene: TRBV2; J gene: TRBJ2-5; clone size: few; CDR3 DNA: TGTGCCAGCAGTGACAGGGGACAGGGGATGGAGACCCAGTACTTC; CDR3 protein: CASSDRGQGMETQYF
D gene: -; V gene: TRBV30; J gene: TRBJ1-3; clone size: few; CDR3 DNA: TGTGCCTGGACGAACTCTGGAAACACCATATATTTT; CDR3 protein: CAWTNSGNTIYF
D gene: -; V gene: TRBV7-2; J gene: TRBJ2-1; clone size: -; CDR3 DNA: TGTGCCAGCAGCCCAGGCGGAGGGGGTGGCAATGAGCAGTTCTTC; CDR3 protein: CASSPGGGGGNEQFF
D gene: -; V gene: TRBV6-6; J gene: TRBJ2-2; clone size: -; CDR3 DNA: TGTGCCAGCAGCCCCACCGGACTTGCCGGGGAGCTGTTTTTT; CDR3 protein: CASSPTGLAGELFF
D gene: -; V gene: TRBV6-5; J gene: TRBJ2-7; clone size: few; CDR3 DNA: TGTGCCAGCAGTTACGGCAGGGAAGGCCACGAGCAGTACTTC; CDR3 protein: CASSYGREGHEQYF
D gene: -; V gene: TRBV5-4; J gene: TRBJ2-5; clone size: -; CDR3 DNA: TGTGCCAGCAGCTTGCGATTAAACCACCAAGAGACCCAGTACTTC; CDR3 protein: CASSLRLNHQETQYF
D gene: -; V gene: TRBV6-5; J gene: TRBJ1-2; clone size: -; CDR3 DNA: TGTGCCAGCAGTCCCGGCCCAGGGACCTACTATGGCTACACCTTC; CDR3 protein: CASSPGPGTYYGYTF
D gene: -; V gene: TRBV30; J gene: TRBJ2-1; clone size: -; CDR3 DNA: TGTGCCTGGAGTAAGGGGACCCGGTACAATGAGCAGTTCTTC; CDR3 protein: CAWSKGTRYNEQFF
D gene: -; V gene: TRBV15; J gene: TRBJ2-7; clone size: -; CDR3 DNA: TGTGCCACCAGCAGAGATATCCTGGGGAGCAACGAGCAGTACTTC; CDR3 protein: CATSRDILGSNEQYF
D gene: TRBD2; V gene: TRBV5-1; J gene: TRBJ2-1; clone size: -; CDR3 DNA: TGCGCCAGCAGCCTACTGGCGGGGGGATCAAATGAGCAGTTCTTC; CDR3 protein: CASSLLAGGSNEQFF
D gene: -; V gene: TRBV7-2; J gene: TRBJ2-2; clone size: -; CDR3 DNA: TGTGCCAGCAGCTTAGATCGAGGAGGCACCGGGGAGCTGTTTTTT; CDR3 protein: CASSLDRGGTGELFF
D gene: -; V gene: TRBV29-1; J gene: TRBJ2-7; clone size: -; CDR3 DNA: TGCAGCTCCCTGGGGGCTGGGAAATATAACACCTACGAGCAGTACTTC; CDR3 protein: CSSLGAGKYNTYEQYF
D gene: -; V gene: TRBV29-1; J gene: TRBJ2-5; clone size: few; CDR3 DNA: TGCAGCGTTGAAGATCAATCCCAAGGATGGGGGACCCAGTACTTC; CDR3 protein: CSVEDQSQGWGTQYF
D gene: -; V gene: TRBV5-1; J gene: TRBJ1-2; clone size: -; CDR3 DNA: TGCGCCAGCAGCTTAGAAGGTCAGAGCTATGGCTACACCTTC; CDR3 protein: CASSLEGQSYGYTF
D gene: -; V gene: TRBV5-1; J gene: TRBJ2-1; clone size: -; CDR3 DNA: TGCGCCAGCAGCTTGGATACAGTCTACAATGAGCAGTTCTTC; CDR3 protein: CASSLDTVYNEQFF
D gene: TRBD1; V gene: TRBV10-2; J gene: TRBJ1-1; clone size: -; CDR3 DNA: TGCGCCAGCAGCCCATTTGGGACAGGATTGAACACTGAAGCTTTCTTT; CDR3 protein: CASSPFGTGLNTEAFF
D gene: -; V gene: TRBV23-1; J gene: TRBJ1-1; clone size: few; CDR3 DNA: TGCGCCCCTAGACAGAAGAACACTGAAGCTTTCTTT; CDR3 protein: CAPRQKNTEAFF
D gene: -; V gene: TRBV29-1; J gene: TRBJ1-2; clone size: many; CDR3 DNA: TGCAGCGTTGAGCGAGGCTACACCTTC; CDR3 protein: CSVERGYTF
D gene: -; V gene: TRBV6-5; J gene: TRBJ2-3; clone size: few; CDR3 DNA: TGTGCCAGCAGTGAAGGTCTCTCGAATACGCAGTATTTT; CDR3 protein: CASSEGLSNTQYF
D gene: -; V gene: TRBV7-9; J gene: TRBJ2-5; clone size: few; CDR3 DNA: TGTGCCAGCAGCCCGGACCCGAAAGAGACCCAGTACTTC; CDR3 protein: CASSPDPKETQYF
D gene: -; V gene: TRBV7-2; J gene: TRBJ2-5; clone size: -; CDR3 DNA: TGTGCCAGCAGCTTATTTTACTCACGGCAAGAGACCCAGTACTTC; CDR3 protein: CASSLFYSRQETQYF
D gene: -; V gene: TRBV29-1; J gene: TRBJ2-1; clone size: few; CDR3 DNA: TGCAGCGTTTTAGGGGCAGGGTATAATGAGCAGTTCTTC; CDR3 protein: CSVLGAGYNEQFF
D gene: TRBD2; V gene: TRBV7-6; J gene: TRBJ2-1; clone size: few; CDR3 DNA: TGTGCCAGCAGCGTAGCGGGAACTTACTACAATGAGCAGTTCTTC; CDR3 protein: CASSVAGTYYNEQFF
D gene: -; V gene: TRBV7-9; J gene: TRBJ2-7; clone size: -; CDR3 DNA: TGTGCCAGCAGTGGGACTGGACCCTACGAGCAGTACTTC; CDR3 protein: CASSGTGPYEQYF
D gene: TRBD2; V gene: TRBV28; J gene: TRBJ2-1; clone size: -; CDR3 DNA: TGTGCCAGCAGTCCCCTTTTCGGTAGCGGGAGATCGGTTGAGCAGTTCTTC; CDR3 protein: CASSPLFGSGRSVEQFF
D gene: TRBD2; V gene: TRBV6-6; J gene: TRBJ2-1; clone size: -; CDR3 DNA: TGTGCCAGGCGGGAGGGTGAGGTGAATGAGCAGTTCTTC; CDR3 protein: CARREGEVNEQFF
D gene: -; V gene: TRBV9; J gene: TRBJ2-5; clone size: -; CDR3 DNA: TGTGCCAGCAGCTCCCAGGCCGGGCTCCTAGAGACCCAGTACTTC; CDR3 protein: CASSSQAGLLETQYF
D gene: -; V gene: TRBV25-1; J gene: TRBJ2-3; clone size: once; CDR3 DNA: TGTGCCAGCAGTGAACCAGAGCTGAGCACAGATACGCAGTATTTT; CDR3 protein: CASSEPELSTDTQYF
D gene: -; V gene: TRBV21-1; J gene: TRBJ2-7; clone size: -; CDR3 DNA: TGTGCCAGCAGCAACGAGGGACAGGGCGCCTACGAGCAGTACTTC; CDR3 protein: CASSNEGQGAYEQYF
D gene: -; V gene: TRBV29-1; J gene: TRBJ2-7; clone size: few; CDR3 DNA: TGCAGCGGGCAGGGTGGGTACAACGAGCAGTACTTC; CDR3 protein: CSGQGGYNEQYF
D gene: -; V gene: TRBV2; J gene: TRBJ2-3; clone size: once; CDR3 DNA: TGTGCCAGCAGCGAGGGGGGGGCAGATACGCAGTATTTT; CDR3 protein: CASSEGGADTQYF
D gene: -; V gene: TRBV7-8; J gene: TRBJ2-1; clone size: -; CDR3 DNA: TGTGCCAGCAGCCCAGCACTTGAGCAGTTCTTC; CDR3 protein: CASSPALEQFF
D gene: -; V gene: TRBV29-1; J gene: TRBJ1-1; clone size: few; CDR3 DNA: TGCAGCGTTCACTCAGCGGGGGGTATAGCTGAAGCTTTCTTT; CDR3 protein: CSVHSAGGIAEAFF
D gene: -; V gene: TRBV6-6; J gene: TRBJ1-2; clone size: few; CDR3 DNA: TGTGCCAGCAGTTCAGGGGCCAACTATGGCTACACCTTC; CDR3 protein: CASSSGANYGYTF
D gene: TRBD1; V gene: TRBV29-1; J gene: TRBJ1-1; clone size: -; CDR3 DNA: TGCAGCGTTGAGGGTAGGACAGGGGCCAGAACTGAAGCTTTCTTT; CDR3 protein: CSVEGRTGARTEAFF
D gene: -; V gene: TRBV11-3; J gene: TRBJ2-3; clone size: few; CDR3 DNA: TGTGCCAGCAGCTTAAGCGAGGAAGATACGCAGTATTTT; CDR3 protein: CASSLSEEDTQYF